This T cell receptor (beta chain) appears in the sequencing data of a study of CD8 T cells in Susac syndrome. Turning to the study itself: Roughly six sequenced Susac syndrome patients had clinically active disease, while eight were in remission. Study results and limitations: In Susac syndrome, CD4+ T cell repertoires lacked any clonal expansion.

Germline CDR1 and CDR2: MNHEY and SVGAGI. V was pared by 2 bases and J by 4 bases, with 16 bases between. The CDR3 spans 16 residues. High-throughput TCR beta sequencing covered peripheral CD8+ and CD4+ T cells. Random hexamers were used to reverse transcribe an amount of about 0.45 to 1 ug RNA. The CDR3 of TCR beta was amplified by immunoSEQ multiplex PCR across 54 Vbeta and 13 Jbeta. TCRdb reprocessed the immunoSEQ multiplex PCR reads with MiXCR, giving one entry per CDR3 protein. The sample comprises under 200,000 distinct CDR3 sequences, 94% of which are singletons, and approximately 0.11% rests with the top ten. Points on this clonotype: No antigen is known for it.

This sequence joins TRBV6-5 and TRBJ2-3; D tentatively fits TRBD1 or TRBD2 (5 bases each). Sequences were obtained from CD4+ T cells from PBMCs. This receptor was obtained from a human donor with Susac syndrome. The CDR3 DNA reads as TGTGCCAGCAGTTACACCGGGACCCAACCGGCAGATACGCAGTATTTT. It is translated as CASSYTGTQPADTQYF.